A single T cell receptor (beta chain) is shown here with its context. Its antigen is still unknown. These data are taken from a study of cytomegalovirus exposure and HLA in healthy donors. The V and J ends lost 4 bases and 4 bases, in that order; junction bases with no gene match: 3. CDR3 length equals 13 residues. Looked up from germline, CDR1 is SGHVS and CDR2 is FNYEAQ. 60 Vbeta and 13 Jbeta primers were used in PCR. Produced via immunoSEQ multiplex PCR; TCRdb's table is partial and in-frame only. The sample has tens of thousands of clones, approximately 80% seen once. Study conclusions and caveats: Cytomegalovirus status was reportedly diagnosed by the classifier with high sensitivity and specificity.

The chain uses TRBV7-6 and TRBJ1-2, with 7 bases that match TRBD1. This receptor was taken from a woman in her fifties or sixties in good health and CMV-seropositive. Material: PBMCs. CDR3: CASSYDRAYGYTF. The CDR3, as DNA: TGTGCCAGCAGCTACGACAGGGCCTATGGCTACACCTTC. The full variable domain, rest sourced from reference TRBV7-6 and TRBJ1-2, is GAGVSQSPRYKVTKRGQDVALRCDPISGHVSLYWYRQALGQGPEFLTYFNYEAQQDKSGLPNDRFSAERPEGSISTLTIQRTEQRDSAMYRCASSYDRAYGYTFGSGTRLTVV.